This T cell receptor (beta chain) is drawn from a study of T cell responses to AZD1222 COVID-19 vaccine. Study summary: Investigators merged groups given second doses at roughly 4 or roughly 12 weeks.

A note on this clone: What it binds is not known.

CDR1 and CDR2 (germline): SNHLY, FYNNEI. The length of the CDR3 is 15 residues. V was pared by 6 bases and J by 4 bases, with 10 bases of the junction left unmatched. TCRdb's copy holds only in-frame clones and misses some; the assay was immunoSEQ multiplex PCR. The sample records 75,000 to 90,000 clones, 86% being singletons. Study-wide results and limits: Breadth and depth of Spike-specific TCRs rose after two AZD1222 doses. Unmutated regions of variants are reportedly targeted by nearly half of spike-specific TCRs. There were mostly white British donors and more females than males, and clonal diversity was possibly underestimated.

This TCR came from an adult in good health. V and J are TRBV2 and TRBJ2-7; 9 nucleotides agree with TRBD1. The source material was peripheral blood, sampled on day 0 of AZD1222 vaccination. The CDR3 reads CASRAGQGVMYEQYF. Here the CDR3 DNA reads TGTGCCAGCAGAGCGGGACAGGGTGTGATGTACGAGCAGTACTTC.